This is a list of T cell receptor beta chains from one sample in a study of T cells in Graves' hyperthyroidism and ophthalmopathy. TCRdb ran MiXCR on the multiplex PCR reads and lists one entry per CDR3 protein. The sample shows 400,000 or so distinct CDR3 sequences, around 15% of them seen only once. What was sequenced was blood. The receptors shown here come from a woman in her 30s with Graves' ophthalmopathy. CDR3s include the opening cysteine and the closing phenylalanine or tryptophan. D genes are given only for firm matches. Not every row has a clone size; where given, it reads once, few, many or a size class.

CDR3aa | CDR3nt | len | j_gene | abundance | v_gene | d_gene
CASSPILSHDGYTF | TGTGCCAGCAGCCCAATACTGAGCCATGATGGCTACACCTTC | 14 | TRBJ1-2 | many | TRBV12-3/TRBV12-4 | NA
CASSPEGLAYEQYF | TGTGCCAGCAGCCCGGAGGGGTTGGCCTACGAGCAGTACTTC | 14 | TRBJ2-7 | many | TRBV5-8 | NA
CATSTVRGAFF | TGTGCCACCAGTACCGTCCGCGGGGCTTTCTTT | 11 | TRBJ1-1 | NA | TRBV15 | NA
CASRLDRANEQFF | TGTGCCAGCAGGCTGGACAGGGCCAATGAGCAGTTCTTC | 13 | TRBJ2-1 | few | TRBV12-3/TRBV12-4 | TRBD1
CASSLLAWAETSTDTQYF | TGTGCCAGCAGTTTATTGGCTTGGGCCGAAACTAGCACAGATACGCAGTATTTT | 18 | TRBJ2-3 | many | TRBV28 | NA
CASSGGHVQTEAFF | TGTGCCAGTAGTGGGGGACACGTTCAGACTGAAGCTTTCTTT | 14 | TRBJ1-1 | once | TRBV19 | NA
CASSSTGFYDEQFF | TGTGCCAGTAGTTCGACAGGTTTTTATGATGAGCAGTTCTTC | 14 | TRBJ2-1 | few | TRBV19 | NA
CASSPLKRGRQETQYF | TGTGCCAGCAGCCCATTAAAGCGGGGGCGCCAAGAGACCCAGTACTTC | 16 | TRBJ2-5 | many | TRBV7-2 | TRBD2
CASSMQGISRGINEKLFF | TGTGCCAGCAGCATGCAGGGTATTTCACGTGGTATTAATGAAAAACTGTTTTTT | 18 | TRBJ1-4 | NA | TRBV28 | NA
CASSLVARQETQYF | TGTGCCAGCAGCTTAGTGGCTCGACAAGAGACCCAGTACTTC | 14 | TRBJ2-5 | many | TRBV11-3 | NA
CASSLTGLSPYGYTF | TGTGCCAGCAGTTTGACAGGGCTGTCTCCCTATGGCTACACCTTC | 15 | TRBJ1-2 | many | TRBV27 | TRBD1
CSASRTGWDEQFF | TGCAGTGCTAGTAGGACCGGGTGGGATGAGCAGTTCTTC | 13 | TRBJ2-1 | many | TRBV20-1 | NA
CASSQSGVSYEQFF | TGTGCCAGCAGTCAAAGCGGCGTTTCCTATGAGCAGTTCTTC | 14 | TRBJ2-1 | many | TRBV12-3/TRBV12-4 | NA
CASSPDGEGPGYGYTF | TGTGCCAGCAGCCCCGATGGGGAGGGTCCGGGGTATGGCTACACCTTC | 16 | TRBJ1-2 | many | TRBV13 | NA
CASSYAGQVDTIYF | TGTGCCAGCAGCTACGCGGGACAGGTAGACACCATATATTTT | 14 | TRBJ1-3 | few | TRBV5-5 | TRBD1
CASSAGQGYEKLFF | TGTGCCAGCAGCGCGGGACAGGGTTATGAAAAACTGTTTTTT | 14 | TRBJ1-4 | many | TRBV9 | TRBD1
CANAPNTEAFF | TGTGCCAACGCGCCTAACACTGAAGCTTTCTTT | 11 | TRBJ1-1 | many | TRBV7-9 | NA
CASSIRDYGYTF | TGTGCCAGTAGTATCCGGGACTATGGCTACACCTTC | 12 | TRBJ1-2 | few | TRBV19 | NA
CASSTGYNQPQHF | TGTGCCAGCAGCACAGGCTACAATCAGCCCCAGCATTTT | 13 | TRBJ1-5 | many | TRBV5-8 | NA
CASSEYRDSPLHF | TGTGCCAGCAGCGAATACCGGGATTCACCCCTCCACTTT | 13 | TRBJ1-6 | many | TRBV7-3 | NA
CASSLERIPGELFF | TGCGCCAGCAGCTTGGAGAGGATCCCCGGGGAGCTGTTTTTT | 14 | TRBJ2-2 | many | TRBV5-1 | NA
CAWSPGGDEQYF | TGTGCCTGGAGCCCAGGGGGCGACGAGCAGTACTTC | 12 | TRBJ2-7 | many | TRBV30 | TRBD1
CASSIGTGQETQYF | TGTGCCAGTAGTATTGGGACAGGGCAAGAGACCCAGTACTTC | 14 | TRBJ2-5 | NA | TRBV19 | TRBD1
CASSVWGDRDLWTEAFF | TGTGCCAGCAGCGTGTGGGGAGACAGGGATCTGTGGACTGAAGCTTTCTTT | 17 | TRBJ1-1 | many | TRBV11-2 | TRBD1
CASTQQKGERVAFF | TGTGCCAGCACCCAGCAGAAAGGGGAGCGTGTAGCTTTCTTT | 14 | TRBJ1-1 | many | TRBV3-1 | NA
CASTSRGAGVTTATGELFF | TGCGCCAGCACCTCCCGAGGGGCAGGGGTTACCACAGCGACCGGGGAGCTGTTTTTT | 19 | TRBJ2-2 | many | TRBV5-1 | NA
CAISGQGNQPQHF | TGTGCCATCAGCGGACAGGGCAATCAGCCCCAGCATTTT | 13 | TRBJ1-5 | few | TRBV10-3 | TRBD1
CASRKRVGIEAFF | TGTGCCAGCAGAAAAAGGGTCGGTATAGAAGCTTTCTTT | 13 | TRBJ1-1 | few | TRBV28 | NA
CASSQIGDSSYEQYF | TGCGCCAGCAGCCAAATTGGGGATAGCTCCTACGAGCAGTACTTC | 15 | TRBJ2-7 | few | TRBV5-1 | NA
CSVDPLGVNTEAFF | TGCAGCGTTGACCCTCTTGGGGTGAACACTGAAGCTTTCTTT | 14 | TRBJ1-1 | many | TRBV29-1 | NA
CASGPQERLAGEDEQYF | TGTGCCAGCGGTCCTCAAGAGAGACTAGCGGGGGAAGATGAGCAGTACTTC | 17 | TRBJ2-7 | many | TRBV27 | TRBD2
CASSPGLGGELFF | TGTGCCAGCAGCCCCGGACTGGGCGGGGAGCTGTTTTTT | 13 | TRBJ2-2 | NA | TRBV7-3 | NA
CASRSGKSSYNEQFF | TGCGCCAGCAGGAGCGGAAAAAGCTCCTACAATGAGCAGTTCTTC | 15 | TRBJ2-1 | few | TRBV10-2 | NA
CASRLASGAGETQYF | TGTGCCAGCAGGCTGGCTTCGGGGGCGGGGGAGACCCAGTACTTC | 15 | TRBJ2-5 | few | TRBV6-1 | NA
CASTINGPGGHGYTF | TGTGCCAGCACCATAAATGGGCCAGGGGGCCATGGCTACACCTTC | 15 | TRBJ1-2 | NA | TRBV6-1 | TRBD1
CASSPRTGGRNTEAFF | TGCGCCAGCAGCCCCCGGACAGGGGGTCGGAACACTGAAGCTTTCTTT | 16 | TRBJ1-1 | NA | TRBV5-1 | TRBD1
CSARDWTGVNTEAFF | TGCAGTGCCAGGGATTGGACAGGGGTAAACACTGAAGCTTTCTTT | 15 | TRBJ1-1 | many | TRBV20-1 | TRBD1
CASSTPGGGQFNEQFF | TGTGCCAGCAGTACGCCCGGTGGAGGGCAGTTCAATGAGCAGTTCTTC | 16 | TRBJ2-1 | many | TRBV9 | NA
CASTGIVNNEQFF | TGTGCCAGCACGGGGATCGTAAACAATGAGCAGTTCTTC | 13 | TRBJ2-1 | many | TRBV7-8 | NA
CASSTGVKETQYF | TGTGCCAGCTCAACGGGGGTAAAAGAGACCCAGTACTTC | 13 | TRBJ2-5 | many | TRBV7-2 | NA
CASSQPSGANGETQYF | TGTGCCAGCAGCCAGCCTAGCGGTGCAAACGGGGAGACCCAGTACTTC | 16 | TRBJ2-5 | many | TRBV3-1 | TRBD2
CSVARGSYNEQFF | TGCAGTGTCGCGAGGGGCTCCTACAATGAGCAGTTCTTC | 13 | TRBJ2-1 | many | TRBV20-1 | NA
CASSLVPSTSGNTIYF | TGTGCCAGCAGTCTTGTTCCGTCGACCTCTGGAAACACCATATATTTT | 16 | TRBJ1-3 | many | TRBV12-3/TRBV12-4 | NA
CASSPLPGGHYGYTF | TGTGCCAGTAGCCCCCTCCCAGGGGGTCACTATGGCTACACCTTC | 15 | TRBJ1-2 | NA | TRBV19 | TRBD1